This T cell receptor (beta chain) was captured by sequencing in a study of patients and donors after allogeneic stem cell transplantation. This clonotype turned up a few times. From germline, CDR1 is SEHNR and CDR2 FQNEAQ (reference sequence). Deletions cut 2 bases from V and 3 bases from J, with 13 bases between. The CDR3 has 15 residues. TCRdb passed the RT-PCR reads through MiXCR, listing each CDR3 protein once. The sample shows hundreds of thousands of distinct CDR3 sequences, around 15% of them seen only once. This TCR was recovered from a human donor who was either an allogeneic HSCT recipient or a stem cell or donor lymphocyte infusion donor (not recorded which). It is not recorded whose cells these are; they may come from a transplant donor. The sequenced sample consisted of blood, either unsorted or a sorted T cell fraction (not recorded which). The chain recombines TRBV7-9 with TRBJ1-1, with D uncertain. The CDR3 nucleotides are TGTGCCAGCAGCTTACGCCTGGATCCGGACACTGAAGCTTTCTTT. Translation: CASSLRLDPDTEAFF.